This note documents a single T cell receptor beta chain sequence. These data originate in a study of T-cell reconstitution after alpha-beta-depleted transplantation in children. A TCRbeta library incorporating unique molecular identifiers was prepared. TCRdb re-called the PCR reads with MiXCR, one entry per CDR3 protein. Among around 800,000 distinct CDR3 sequences, about 15% were seen once, and the ten largest hold around 5%. J lost 3 bases, V lost 8 bases, and 5 bases had no gene match. This CDR3 has 13 residues. The source was PBMCs, mostly from graft donor cells, collected 360 days after TCRalphabeta/CD19-depleted stem cell transplant. This TCR came from a male patient younger than 18 who had a stem cell transplant for acute lymphoblastic leukemia, so the T cells may come from the graft donor. This rearrangement joins TRBV12-3 or TRBV12-4 to TRBJ2-7; TRBD1 agrees at 9 bases. CDR3 nucleotide sequence: TGTGCCAGCTGGGACAGGGTTGGCTACGAGCAGTACTTC. Translated, it gives CASWDRVGYEQYF.